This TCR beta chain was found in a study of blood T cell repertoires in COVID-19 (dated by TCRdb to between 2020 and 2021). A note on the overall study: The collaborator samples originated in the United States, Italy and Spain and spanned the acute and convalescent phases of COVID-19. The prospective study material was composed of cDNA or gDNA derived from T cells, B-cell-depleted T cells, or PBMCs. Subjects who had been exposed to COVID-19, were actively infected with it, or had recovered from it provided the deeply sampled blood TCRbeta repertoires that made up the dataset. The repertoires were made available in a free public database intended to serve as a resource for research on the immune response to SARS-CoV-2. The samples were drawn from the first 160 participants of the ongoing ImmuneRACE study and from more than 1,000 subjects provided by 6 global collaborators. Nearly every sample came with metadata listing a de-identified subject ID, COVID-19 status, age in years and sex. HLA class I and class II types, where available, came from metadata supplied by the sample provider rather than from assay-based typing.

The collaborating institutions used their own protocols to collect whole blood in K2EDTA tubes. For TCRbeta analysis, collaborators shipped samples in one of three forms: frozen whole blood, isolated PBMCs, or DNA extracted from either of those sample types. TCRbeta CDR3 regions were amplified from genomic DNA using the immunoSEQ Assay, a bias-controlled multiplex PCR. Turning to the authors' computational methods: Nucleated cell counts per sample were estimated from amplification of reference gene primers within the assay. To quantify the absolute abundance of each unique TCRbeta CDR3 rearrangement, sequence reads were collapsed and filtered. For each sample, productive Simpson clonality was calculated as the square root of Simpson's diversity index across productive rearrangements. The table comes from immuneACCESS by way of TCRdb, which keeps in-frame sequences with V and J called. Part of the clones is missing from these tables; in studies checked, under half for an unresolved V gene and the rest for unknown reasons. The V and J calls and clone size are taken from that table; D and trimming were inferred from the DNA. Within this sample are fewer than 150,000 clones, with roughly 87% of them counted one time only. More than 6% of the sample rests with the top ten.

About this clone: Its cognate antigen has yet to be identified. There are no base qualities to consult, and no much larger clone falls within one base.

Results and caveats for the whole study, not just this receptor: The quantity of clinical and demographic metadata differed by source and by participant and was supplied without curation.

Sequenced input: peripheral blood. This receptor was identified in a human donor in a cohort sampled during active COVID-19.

The CDR3 has the sequence CASSHRDRYGYTF. In nucleotides, the sequence is TGTGCCAGCAGCCACAGGGATCGCTATGGCTACACCTTC. The chain is made from TRBV9 and TRBJ1-2; TRBD1 is possibly the D segment (6 matching bases). Trimming takes 4 bases from V and 4 bases from J, and the germline ends sit 11 bases apart. From its cysteine to its phenylalanine, the CDR3 spans 13 amino acids. The read is trimmed to its CDR3 DNA, 39 bases read in frame from base 1. The germline V gene gives CDR1 as SGDLS and CDR2 as YYNGEE. With all but the CDR3 taken from the reference TRBV9 and TRBJ1-2 genes, the full variable domain is: DSGVTQTPKHLITATGQRVTLRCSPRSGDLSVYWYQQSLDQGLQFLIQYYNGEERAKGNILERFSAQQFPDLHSELNLSSLELGDSALYFCASSHRDRYGYTFGSGTRLTVV.